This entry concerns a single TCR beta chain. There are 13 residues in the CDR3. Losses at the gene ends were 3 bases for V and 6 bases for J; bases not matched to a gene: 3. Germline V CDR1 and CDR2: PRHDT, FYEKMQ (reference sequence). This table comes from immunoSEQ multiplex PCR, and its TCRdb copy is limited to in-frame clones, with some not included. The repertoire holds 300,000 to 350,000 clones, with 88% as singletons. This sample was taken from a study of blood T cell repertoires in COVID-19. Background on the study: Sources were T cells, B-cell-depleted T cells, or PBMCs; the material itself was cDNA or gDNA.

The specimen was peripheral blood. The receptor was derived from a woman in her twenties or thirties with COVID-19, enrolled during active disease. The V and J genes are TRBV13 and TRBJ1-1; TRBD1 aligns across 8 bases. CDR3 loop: CASSLGQASEAFF. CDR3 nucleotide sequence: TGTGCCAGCAGCTTGGGACAGGCCTCTGAAGCTTTCTTT.